Here is one T cell receptor (beta chain) with its context. The target antigen is unknown. The CDR3 runs to 11 residues. Germline CDR1 reads GTSNPN; CDR2 reads SVGIG (reference sequence). The V and J ends lost 4 bases and 5 bases respectively, with 8 bases between them. The sample belongs to a study of CD8+ T cells in alopecia areata. Background on the study: The study gave treated patients oral tofacitinib at 5 to 10 mg twice daily.

It was cDNA, reverse transcribed from extracted RNA, that served as the sequencing template. Generated by immunoSEQ multiplex PCR, the TCRdb table keeps only in-frame clones and is missing some. The sample has about 110,000 clones, 50% to 75% seen once. The treatment was: oral pan-JAK inhibitor, 5-10 mg twice daily. Lesional scalp punch biopsies and peripheral blood came from alopecia areata patients. Study-level findings and limits: Scalp clonality dropped significantly under tofacitinib, as did expanded CD8+ top-100 clones.

V usage is TRBV30 and J usage is TRBJ1-1; D is unclear. This material consisted of CD8+ T cells sorted from blood, taken at week 24, from a patient treated with tofacitinib. The sequence was collected from a human donor with alopecia areata. The DNA of the CDR3 is TGTGCCTGGAATCAAGGGACTGAAGCTTTCTTT. Translating gives CAWNQGTEAFF.